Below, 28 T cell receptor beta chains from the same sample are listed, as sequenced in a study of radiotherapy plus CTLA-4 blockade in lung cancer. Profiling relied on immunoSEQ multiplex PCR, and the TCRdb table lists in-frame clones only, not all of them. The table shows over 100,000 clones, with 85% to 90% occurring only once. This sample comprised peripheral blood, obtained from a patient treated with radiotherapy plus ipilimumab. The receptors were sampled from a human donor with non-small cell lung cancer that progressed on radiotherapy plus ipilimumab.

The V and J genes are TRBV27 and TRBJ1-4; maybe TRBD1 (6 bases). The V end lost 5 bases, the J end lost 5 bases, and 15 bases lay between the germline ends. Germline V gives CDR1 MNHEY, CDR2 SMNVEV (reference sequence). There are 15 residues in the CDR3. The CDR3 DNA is TGTGCCAGCAGTCCGTGGGACACCGGAAATGAAAAACTGTTTTTT. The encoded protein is CASSPWDTGNEKLFF.

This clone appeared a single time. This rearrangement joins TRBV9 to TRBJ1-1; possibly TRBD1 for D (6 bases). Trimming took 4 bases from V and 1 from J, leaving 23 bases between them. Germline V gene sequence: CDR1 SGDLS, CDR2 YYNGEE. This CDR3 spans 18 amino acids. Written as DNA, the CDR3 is TGTGCCAGCAGCCCAGGGGCAGGTGAGCCAAACAGGAACACTGAAGCTTTCTTT. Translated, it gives CASSPGAGEPNRNTEAFF.

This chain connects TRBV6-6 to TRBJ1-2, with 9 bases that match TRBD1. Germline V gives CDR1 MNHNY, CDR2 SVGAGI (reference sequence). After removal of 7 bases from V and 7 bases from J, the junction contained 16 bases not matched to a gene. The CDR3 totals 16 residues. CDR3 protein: CASTPGQGGGFGGYTF. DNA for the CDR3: TGTGCCAGCACCCCGGGACAGGGCGGGGGTTTCGGTGGCTACACCTTC.

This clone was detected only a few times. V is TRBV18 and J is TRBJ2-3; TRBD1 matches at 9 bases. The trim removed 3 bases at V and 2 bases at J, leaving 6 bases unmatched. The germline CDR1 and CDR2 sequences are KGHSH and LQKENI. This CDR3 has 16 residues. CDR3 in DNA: TGTGCCAGCTCACCTCTTGGACAGGGGTACACAGATACGCAGTATTTT. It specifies CASSPLGQGYTDTQYF.

CDR3 protein: CASSVGAQAGLNTGELFF. The DNA for the CDR3 is TGTGCCAGCAGCGTGGGGGCGCAAGCGGGATTAAACACCGGGGAGCTGTTTTTT. The chain is built from TRBV9 and TRBJ2-2; TRBD2 might be the D (7 bases). Trimming shortened V by 2 bases and J by 2 bases, and 19 bases separated the two germline ends. This CDR3 has 18 residues. CDR1 and CDR2 from the germline V gene are SGDLS and YYNGEE.

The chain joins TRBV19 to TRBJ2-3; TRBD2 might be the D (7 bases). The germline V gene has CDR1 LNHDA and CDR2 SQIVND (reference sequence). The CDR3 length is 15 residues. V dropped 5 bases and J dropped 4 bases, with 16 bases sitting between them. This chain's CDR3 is CASSPTGRGADTQYF. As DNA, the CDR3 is TGTGCCAGTAGTCCTACGGGGAGGGGGGCAGATACGCAGTATTTT.

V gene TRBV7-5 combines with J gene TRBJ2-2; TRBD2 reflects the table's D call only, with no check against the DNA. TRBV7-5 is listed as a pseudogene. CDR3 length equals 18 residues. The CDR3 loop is CARKPQGTSGRGTGELFF. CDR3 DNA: TGTGCCAGAAAGCCCCAGGGGACTAGCGGGAGGGGCACCGGGGAGCTGTTTTTT.

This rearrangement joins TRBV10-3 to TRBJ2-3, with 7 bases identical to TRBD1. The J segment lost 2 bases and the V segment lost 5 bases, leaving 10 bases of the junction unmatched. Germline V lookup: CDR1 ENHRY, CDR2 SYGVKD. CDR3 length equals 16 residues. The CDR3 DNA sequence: TGTGCCATCAGTACGCTGTGGGACAGAGTCACAGATACGCAGTATTTT. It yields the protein CAISTLWDRVTDTQYF.

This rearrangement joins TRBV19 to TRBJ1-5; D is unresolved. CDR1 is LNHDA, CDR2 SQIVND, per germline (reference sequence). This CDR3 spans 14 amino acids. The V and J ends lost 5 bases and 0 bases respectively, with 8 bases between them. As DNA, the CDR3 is TGTGCCAGTAGTCCGGCCTATAGCAATCAGCCCCAGCATTTT. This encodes CASSPAYSNQPQHF.

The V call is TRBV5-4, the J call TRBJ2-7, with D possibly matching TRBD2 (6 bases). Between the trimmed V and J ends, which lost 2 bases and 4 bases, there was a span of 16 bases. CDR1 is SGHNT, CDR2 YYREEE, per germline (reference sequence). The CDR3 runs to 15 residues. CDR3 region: CASSLGRREAYEQYF. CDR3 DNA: TGTGCCAGCAGCTTAGGTCGGAGGGAGGCTTACGAGCAGTACTTC.

This chain's CDR3 is CASTLGGLNTEAFF. CDR3 nucleotide sequence: TGTGCCAGCACTTTGGGAGGGTTGAACACTGAAGCTTTCTTT. This chain uses TRBV6-1 with TRBJ1-1; D is ambiguous. Germline V gene data show CDR1 as MNHNS and CDR2 as SASEGT. This CDR3 comprises 14 residues. The ends were cut back, 7 bases at V and 0 bases at J, with 12 bases in the middle.

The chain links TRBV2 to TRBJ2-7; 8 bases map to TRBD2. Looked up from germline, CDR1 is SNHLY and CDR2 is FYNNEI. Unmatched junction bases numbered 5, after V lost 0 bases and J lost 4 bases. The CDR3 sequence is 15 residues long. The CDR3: CASSEAPGGVYEQYF. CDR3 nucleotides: TGTGCCAGCAGTGAAGCGCCGGGAGGGGTATACGAGCAGTACTTC.

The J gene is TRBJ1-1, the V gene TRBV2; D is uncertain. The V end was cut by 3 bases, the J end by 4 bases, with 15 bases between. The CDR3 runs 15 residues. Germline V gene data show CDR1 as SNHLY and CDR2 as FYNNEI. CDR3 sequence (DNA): TGTGCCAGCAGTGAGTTGGAGGGCAGGTTCACTGAAGCTTTCTTT. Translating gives CASSELEGRFTEAFF.

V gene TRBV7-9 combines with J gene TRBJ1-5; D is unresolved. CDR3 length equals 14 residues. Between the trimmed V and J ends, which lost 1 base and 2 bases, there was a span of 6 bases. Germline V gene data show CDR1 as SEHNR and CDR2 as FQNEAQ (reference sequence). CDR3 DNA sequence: TGTGCCAGCAGCTTAGGGTGGGGCAATCAGCCCCAGCATTTT. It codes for CASSLGWGNQPQHF.

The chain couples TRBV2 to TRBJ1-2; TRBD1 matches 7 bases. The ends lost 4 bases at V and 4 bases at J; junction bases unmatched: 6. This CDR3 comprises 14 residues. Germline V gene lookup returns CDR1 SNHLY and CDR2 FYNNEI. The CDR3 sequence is CASSGRQGGYGYTF. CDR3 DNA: TGTGCCAGCAGTGGGCGACAGGGCGGCTATGGCTACACCTTC.

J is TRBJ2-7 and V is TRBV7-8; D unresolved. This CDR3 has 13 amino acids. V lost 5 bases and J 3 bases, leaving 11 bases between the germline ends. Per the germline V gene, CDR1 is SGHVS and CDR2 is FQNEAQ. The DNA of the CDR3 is TGTGCCAGCAGCCGCGGAGAGAGCTACGAGCAGTACTTC. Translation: CASSRGESYEQYF. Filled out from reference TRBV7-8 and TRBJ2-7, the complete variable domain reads GAGVSQSPRYKVAKRGQDVALRCDPISGHVSLFWYQQALGQGPEFLTYFQNEAQLDKSGLPSDRFFAERPEGSVSTLKIQRTQQEDSAVYLCASSRGESYEQYFGPGTRLTVT.

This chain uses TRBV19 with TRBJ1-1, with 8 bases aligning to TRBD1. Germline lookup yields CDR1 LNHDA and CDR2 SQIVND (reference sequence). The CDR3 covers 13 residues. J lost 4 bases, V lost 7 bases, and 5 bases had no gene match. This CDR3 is CASTITGGTEAFF. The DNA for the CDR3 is TGTGCCAGTACAATTACAGGGGGCACTGAAGCTTTCTTT.

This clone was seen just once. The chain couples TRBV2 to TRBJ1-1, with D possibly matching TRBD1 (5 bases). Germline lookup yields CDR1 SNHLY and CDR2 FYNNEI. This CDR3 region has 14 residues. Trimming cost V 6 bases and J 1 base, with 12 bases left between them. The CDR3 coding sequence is TGTGCCAGCAGAACAGGACGGACGAACACTGAAGCTTTCTTT. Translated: CASRTGRTNTEAFF.

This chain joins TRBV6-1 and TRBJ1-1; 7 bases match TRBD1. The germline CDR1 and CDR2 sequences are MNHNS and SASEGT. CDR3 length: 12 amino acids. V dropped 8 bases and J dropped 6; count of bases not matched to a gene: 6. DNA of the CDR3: TGTGCCAGCGCGCCCAGGGGGGCTGAAGCTTTCTTT. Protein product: CASAPRGAEAFF.

The CDR3: CASSQENPNTGELFF. DNA of the CDR3: TGTGCCAGTAGTCAGGAAAACCCGAACACCGGGGAGCTGTTTTTT. V usage is TRBV19 and J usage is TRBJ2-2, with no clear D. Trimming took off 5 bases at V and 0 bases at J, with 10 bases between the two ends. Germline loops: CDR1 LNHDA, CDR2 SQIVND (reference sequence). The CDR3 contains 15 residues.

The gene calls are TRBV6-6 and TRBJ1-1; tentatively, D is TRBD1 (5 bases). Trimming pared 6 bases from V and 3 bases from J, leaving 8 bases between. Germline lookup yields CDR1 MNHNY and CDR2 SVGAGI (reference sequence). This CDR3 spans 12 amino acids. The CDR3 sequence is CASRQADTEAFF. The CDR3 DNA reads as TGTGCCAGCAGACAGGCGGACACTGAAGCTTTCTTT.

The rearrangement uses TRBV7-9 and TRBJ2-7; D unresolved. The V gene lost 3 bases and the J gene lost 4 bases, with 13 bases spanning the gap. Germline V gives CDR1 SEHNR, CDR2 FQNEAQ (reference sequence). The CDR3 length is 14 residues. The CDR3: CASSFGDNGYEQYF. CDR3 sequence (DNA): TGTGCCAGCAGCTTTGGTGATAACGGTTACGAGCAGTACTTC.

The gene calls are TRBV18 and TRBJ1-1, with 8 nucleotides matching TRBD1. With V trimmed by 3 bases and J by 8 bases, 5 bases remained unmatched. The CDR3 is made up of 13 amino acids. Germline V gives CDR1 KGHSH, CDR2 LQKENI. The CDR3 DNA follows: TGTGCCAGCTCACCGACAGGGGTAGGAGAAGCTTTCTTT. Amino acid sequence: CASSPTGVGEAFF.

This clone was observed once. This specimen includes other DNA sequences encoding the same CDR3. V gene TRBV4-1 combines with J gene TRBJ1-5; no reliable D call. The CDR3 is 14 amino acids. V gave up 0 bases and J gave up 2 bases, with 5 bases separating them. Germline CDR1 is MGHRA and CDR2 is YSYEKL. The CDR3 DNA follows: TGCGCCAGCAGCCAAGAGTCAGGCAATCAGCCCCAGCATTTT. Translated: CASSQESGNQPQHF.

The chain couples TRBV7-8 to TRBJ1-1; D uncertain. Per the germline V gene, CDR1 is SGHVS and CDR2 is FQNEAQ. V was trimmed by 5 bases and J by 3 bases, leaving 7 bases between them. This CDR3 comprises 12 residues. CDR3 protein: CASSNSYTEAFF. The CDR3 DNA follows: TGTGCCAGCAGCAACTCATACACTGAAGCTTTCTTT.

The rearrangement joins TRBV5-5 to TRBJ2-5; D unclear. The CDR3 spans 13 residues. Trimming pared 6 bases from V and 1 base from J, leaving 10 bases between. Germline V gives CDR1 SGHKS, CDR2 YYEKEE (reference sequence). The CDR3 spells CASNHQLQETQYF. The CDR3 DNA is TGTGCCAGCAACCATCAGCTCCAAGAGACCCAGTACTTC.

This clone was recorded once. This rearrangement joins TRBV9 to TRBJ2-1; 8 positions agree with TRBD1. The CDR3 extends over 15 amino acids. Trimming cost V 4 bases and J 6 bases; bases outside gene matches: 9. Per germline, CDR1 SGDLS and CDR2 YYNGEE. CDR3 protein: CASSFSRGQSNEQFF. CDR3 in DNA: TGTGCCAGCAGCTTTTCCAGGGGGCAAAGCAATGAGCAGTTCTTC.

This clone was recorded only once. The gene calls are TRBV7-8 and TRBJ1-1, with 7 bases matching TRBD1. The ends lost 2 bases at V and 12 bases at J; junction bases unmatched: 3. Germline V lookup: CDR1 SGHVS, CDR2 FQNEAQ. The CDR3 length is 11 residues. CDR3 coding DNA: TGTGCCAGCAGCTTACAGGGGGGTTCTTTCTTT. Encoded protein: CASSLQGGSFF.